A selection of T cell receptor beta chains follows, all from one sample in a study of cytomegalovirus exposure and HLA in healthy donors. Sequencing used immunoSEQ multiplex PCR; TCRdb keeps in-frame clones, though not all of them. The sample has about 100,000 clones, about 85% seen once. What was sequenced was PBMCs. Receptor source: a woman younger than 35 in good health and CMV-seronegative. Each CDR3 is given with its conserved first and last residue. The D gene is left open where the match is weak. Rows give clone size only sometimes, using once, few, many, or a class for an expanded clone.

d_call j_call cdr3_length v_call clone_size cdr3_aa cdr3_nt
TRBD1 TRBJ2-7 14 TRBV7-3 - CASSPGQGGGEQYF TGTGCCAGCAGCCCTGGACAGGGTGGGGGGGAGCAGTACTTC
TRBD2 TRBJ2-5 17 TRBV9 - CASSLGTSGGRRETQYF TGTGCCAGCAGCTTAGGGACTAGCGGGGGAAGACGAGAGACCCAGTACTTC
TRBD2 TRBJ2-7 14 TRBV4-1 - CASSRWGGSYEQYF TGCGCCAGCAGCCGATGGGGAGGGTCCTACGAGCAGTACTTC
- TRBJ1-4 16 TRBV25-1 - CASSPSTFATNEKLFF TGTGCCAGCAGCCCGTCGACATTTGCAACTAATGAAAAACTGTTTTTT
- TRBJ2-4 14 TRBV6-6 - CASSGALAKNIQYF TGTGCCAGCAGCGGAGCCCTAGCCAAAAACATTCAGTACTTC
- TRBJ2-7 14 TRBV9 - CASSAWDILSEQYF TGTGCCAGCAGCGCGTGGGACATTCTCTCCGAGCAGTACTTC
- TRBJ2-3 15 TRBV9 - CASSVPEGLVDTQYF TGTGCCAGCAGCGTACCGGAGGGGTTAGTCGATACGCAGTATTTT
- TRBJ1-2 14 TRBV30 - CAWSVPGKGDGYTF TGTGCCTGGAGTGTCCCAGGGAAAGGCGATGGCTACACCTTC
TRBD2 TRBJ2-1 18 TRBV4-1 - CASSQPRTSGGPYNEQFF TGCGCCAGCAGCCAACCCCGGACTAGCGGGGGACCATACAATGAGCAGTTCTTC
- TRBJ2-5 14 TRBV28 - CASTMPGDQGTQYF TGTGCCAGCACCATGCCCGGGGATCAAGGCACCCAGTACTTC
TRBD1 TRBJ2-7 13 TRBV9 - CASSIGTAYEQYF TGTGCCAGCAGCATTGGGACAGCCTACGAGCAGTACTTC
TRBD1 TRBJ1-2 12 TRBV27 - CASGQGVKGYTF TGTGCCAGCGGACAGGGGGTAAAGGGCTACACCTTC
- TRBJ1-1 12 TRBV7-9 few CASSFLTDEAFF TGTGCCAGCAGCTTTCTGACAGACGAAGCTTTCTTT
- TRBJ2-7 14 TRBV2 - CASTGPGGGHEQYF TGTGCCAGCACGGGCCCGGGCGGGGGCCACGAGCAGTACTTC
- TRBJ1-4 16 TRBV11-2 - CASSRRGIPTNEKLFF TGTGCCAGCAGCCGTAGGGGGATCCCAACTAATGAAAAACTGTTTTTT
- TRBJ2-5 15 TRBV11-3 once CASSLDWGPEETQYF TGTGCCAGCAGCTTAGATTGGGGGCCGGAAGAGACCCAGTACTTC
TRBD1 TRBJ1-1 16 TRBV25-1 - CASSESFDRGITEAFF TGTGCCAGCAGTGAATCCTTTGACAGGGGAATAACTGAAGCTTTCTTT
- TRBJ1-1 13 TRBV6-5 few CASSGAQNTEAFF TGTGCCAGCAGTGGTGCACAAAACACTGAAGCTTTCTTT
- TRBJ2-1 23 TRBV21-1 - CASSKGFIPGLAGGFSSYNEQFF TGTGCCAGCAGCAAAGGGTTCATTCCGGGACTAGCGGGGGGTTTCAGCTCCTACAATGAGCAGTTCTTC
- TRBJ2-1 14 TRBV6-1 few CASSEAGGHNEQFF TGTGCCAGCAGTGAAGCGGGGGGGCACAATGAGCAGTTCTTC
TRBD2 TRBJ2-2 17 TRBV4-1 - CASSRSAGGADTGELFF TGCGCCAGCAGCCGATCAGCGGGGGGGGCCGACACCGGGGAGCTGTTTTTT
- TRBJ1-5 13 TRBV19 - CASSTNRGEPQHF TGTGCCAGTAGTACCAACCGGGGTGAGCCCCAGCATTTT
TRBD1 TRBJ1-2 14 TRBV28 - CASSSSSGGRGYTF TGTGCCAGCAGTTCGTCCTCAGGGGGTAGAGGCTACACCTTC
TRBD1 TRBJ2-7 14 TRBV27 - CASSSTAGGVEQYF TGTGCCAGCAGTTCCACGGCAGGGGGAGTTGAGCAGTACTTC
- TRBJ2-7 15 TRBV25-1 many CASSEDETEPYEQYF TGTGCCAGCAGTGAAGACGAGACGGAGCCCTACGAGCAGTACTTC
TRBD2 TRBJ2-3 18 TRBV18 once CASSPPLRGGLTPDTQYF TGTGCCAGCTCACCACCCTTGCGGGGGGGCCTCACACCAGATACGCAGTATTTT
- TRBJ2-7 15 TRBV6-5 - CASSPRQFTTYEQYF TGTGCCAGCAGTCCCCGACAGTTTACGACCTACGAGCAGTACTTC
- TRBJ1-2 12 TRBV6-5 few CASSRTAGGYTF TGTGCCAGCAGTCGAACAGCTGGTGGCTACACCTTC
- TRBJ1-2 16 TRBV5-4 - CASSPRQDPAAGGYTF TGTGCCAGCAGCCCAAGACAGGACCCCGCGGCGGGTGGCTACACCTTC
TRBD2 TRBJ2-3 16 TRBV9 - CASSVVTSGGTDTQYF TGTGCCAGCAGCGTAGTAACTAGCGGGGGCACAGATACGCAGTATTTT
TRBD1 TRBJ2-7 15 TRBV30 - CAWSPLGTGTYEQYF TGTGCCTGGAGTCCTCTGGGGACAGGCACCTACGAGCAGTACTTC
TRBD1 TRBJ2-2 13 TRBV7-8 - CATRGQNTGELFF TGTGCCACCAGGGGGCAGAACACCGGGGAGCTGTTTTTT
- TRBJ2-3 16 TRBV4-2 - CASSQDPKGVPDTQYF TGTGCCAGCAGCCAAGATCCCAAGGGAGTGCCAGATACGCAGTATTTT
- TRBJ1-1 17 TRBV9 - CASSDRPQGPLNTEAFF TGTGCCAGCAGCGACAGACCCCAGGGCCCGTTGAACACTGAAGCTTTCTTT
- TRBJ2-6 17 TRBV6-4 - CASSDELQLSGANVLTF TGTGCCAGCAGTGACGAGCTTCAACTCTCTGGGGCCAACGTCCTGACTTTC
- TRBJ2-7 11 TRBV6-6 - CASSYSSEQYF TGTGCCAGCAGTTACTCCTCCGAGCAGTACTTC
TRBD1 TRBJ1-4 13 TRBV6-5 - CASRSGGREKLFF TGTGCCAGCAGGTCAGGGGGCCGTGAAAAACTGTTTTTT
TRBD1 TRBJ2-7 17 TRBV2 - CASSEARWAGGNHEQYF TGTGCCAGCAGTGAAGCAAGATGGGCAGGGGGTAACCACGAGCAGTACTTC
- TRBJ1-3 16 TRBV30 - CAWSFPRSSSGNTIYF TGTGCCTGGAGTTTCCCTCGGTCTAGCTCTGGAAACACCATATATTTT
TRBD1 TRBJ1-6 13 TRBV6-1 - CASDRAVDSPLHF TGTGCCAGCGACAGGGCGGTCGATTCACCCCTCCACTTT
- TRBJ1-6 15 TRBV11-2 - CASSLEAVFNSPLHF TGTGCCAGCAGCTTGGAGGCAGTTTTTAATTCACCCCTCCACTTT
TRBD2 TRBJ2-1 15 TRBV13 few CASSPGTSGYNEQFF TGTGCCAGCAGCCCCGGGACTAGCGGATACAATGAGCAGTTCTTC
TRBD1 TRBJ2-5 13 TRBV9 - CASSTRGRETQYF TGTGCCAGCAGCACCAGGGGGCGGGAGACCCAGTACTTC
TRBD2 TRBJ2-3 14 TRBV6-5 once CATGFGLAGDTQYF TGTGCCACCGGCTTCGGACTAGCGGGAGATACGCAGTATTTT
- TRBJ1-6 13 TRBV30 - CAWRGETNSPLHF TGTGCCTGGAGAGGGGAAACGAATTCACCCCTCCACTTT
TRBD1 TRBJ2-5 16 TRBV27 - CASSRGGTGGGETQYF TGTGCCAGCAGTCGAGGCGGGACAGGGGGAGGGGAGACCCAGTACTTC